The 23 T cell receptor beta chains below come from one sample, sequenced in a study of PD-1 blockade in classical Hodgkin lymphoma. Patients all relapsed after autologous stem cell transplantation, and there was variation in brentuximab vedotin exposure. Using immunoSEQ multiplex PCR, the repertoire was profiled, and TCRdb retains in-frame clones only, with some absent. Here the sample spans about 18,000 clones, around 80% being singletons. The specimen comprised peripheral blood mononuclear cells (PBMCs), sampled at baseline. The source is a human donor with classical Hodgkin lymphoma.

The V gene is TRBV11-2, the J gene TRBJ2-5, with D possibly being TRBD2 (6 bases). With 1 base removed from V and 11 bases from J, the gap between germline ends came to 14 bases. The CDR3 runs to 13 residues. Germline V lookup: CDR1 SGHAT, CDR2 FQNNGV. The CDR3 DNA sequence: TGTGCCAGCAGCTTAGTCACTAGCAAAGAGCAGTACTTC. It translates to CASSLVTSKEQYF. Together with reference TRBV11-2 and TRBJ2-5, the CDR3 gives the full variable domain: EAGVAQSPRYKIIEKRQSVAFWCNPISGHATLYWYQQILGQGPKLLIQFQNNGVVDDSQLPKDRFSAERLKGVDSTLKIQPAKLEDSAVYLCASSLVTSKEQYFGPGTRLLVL.

This chain joins TRBV14 and TRBJ1-1; D may be TRBD1 (6 bases). The V end was cut by 0 bases, the J end by 0 bases, with 17 bases between. Looked up from germline, CDR1 is SGHDN and CDR2 is FVKESK. The CDR3 has 18 residues. CDR3 loop: CASSQDLPSTGLNTEAFF. The CDR3 region has the DNA TGTGCCAGCAGCCAAGATCTTCCGTCGACAGGCTTGAACACTGAAGCTTTCTTT.

J is TRBJ1-2 and V is TRBV28; tentative D call: TRBD1 (5 bases). CDR3 size: 14 residues. Germline assignment: CDR1 MDHEN and CDR2 SYDVKM. V lost 8 bases to trimming and J lost 2 bases, with 15 bases between them. The CDR3 reads CASLSSQGNYGYTF. The CDR3 DNA reads TGTGCCAGCCTTTCCTCCCAGGGCAACTATGGCTACACCTTC.

The chain has TRBV19 and TRBJ2-4; D unresolved. Trimming pared 2 bases from V and 1 base from J, leaving 12 bases between. Germline loops: CDR1 LNHDA, CDR2 SQIVND (reference sequence). The CDR3 spans 16 residues. CDR3 coding DNA: TGTGCCAGTAGTATAATGAGGAGTGAGGCCAAAAACATTCAGTACTTC. This translates into CASSIMRSEAKNIQYF.

The V and J genes are TRBV19 and TRBJ2-7, with D uncertain. CDR3 size: 13 residues. V lost 9 bases and J lost 3, with 15 bases in between. Germline V CDR1 and CDR2: LNHDA, SQIVND (reference sequence). The CDR3 protein is CASRYRSNYEQYF. The CDR3 DNA reads TGTGCCAGCCGGTATAGGTCCAACTACGAGCAGTACTTC.

This clone was observed once. The gene calls are TRBV9 and TRBJ1-1, with D unclear. The CDR3 extends over 13 amino acids. Germline V gene sequence: CDR1 SGDLS, CDR2 YYNGEE. Trimming left V 0 bases short and J 2 bases short, with 5 bases between. CDR3 sequence reads: CASSVDSNTEAFF. CDR3 sequence (DNA): TGTGCCAGCAGCGTAGACTCCAACACTGAAGCTTTCTTT.

The V and J genes are TRBV13 and TRBJ2-5, with D possibly being TRBD2 (5 bases). V was pared by 5 bases and J by 2 bases, with 15 bases between. This CDR3 comprises 15 residues. The germline V gene encodes CDR1 PRHDT and CDR2 FYEKMQ (reference sequence). This CDR3 reads CASSAKGGGQETQYF. In DNA form, the CDR3 reads TGTGCCAGCAGCGCAAAAGGAGGCGGTCAAGAGACCCAGTACTTC.

The genes are TRBV5-5 and TRBJ1-2; 7 bases are shared with TRBD1. The CDR3 loop spans 15 amino acids. Losses at the gene ends were 4 bases for V and 8 bases for J; bases not matched to a gene: 14. Germline CDR1 is SGHKS and CDR2 is YYEKEE (reference sequence). The CDR3 loop is CASSGGTGERGGYTF. The CDR3 bases are TGTGCCAGCAGCGGGGGAACAGGGGAAAGGGGCGGCTACACCTTC.

The CDR3 nucleotides read TGTGCCAGCAGTGTCGGGGCCACCTACGAGCAGTACTTC. Amino acids: CASSVGATYEQYF. The chain has TRBV6-1 and TRBJ2-7; possibly TRBD1 or TRBD2 for D (5 bases each). The V and J ends lost 4 bases and 2 bases respectively, with 9 bases between them. The CDR3 is 13 residues long. CDR1 and CDR2 (germline): MNHNS, SASEGT.

CDR3 bases: TGTGCCAGCAGCTCGAGTTGGGGACTAGTCTACGAGCAGTACTTC. This translates into CASSSSWGLVYEQYF. The V gene is TRBV11-2, the J gene TRBJ2-7, with TRBD2 identical over 8 bases. This CDR3 has 15 amino acids. The V gene's germline CDR1 is SGHAT and CDR2 FQNNGV. V trimming: 4 bases; J trimming: 3 bases; junction bases outside the gene matches: 8.

This clone appeared a few times. The chain employs TRBV7-9 and TRBJ2-1; 8 bases are shared with TRBD2. Unmatched junction bases numbered 7, after V lost 5 bases and J lost 4 bases. The CDR3 spans 15 residues. Germline lookup yields CDR1 SEHNR and CDR2 FQNEAQ (reference sequence). The CDR3 sequence: CASSPGLAEYNEQFF. The CDR3 nucleotides are TGTGCCAGCAGCCCTGGACTAGCAGAATACAATGAGCAGTTCTTC.

In this sample, this clone turned up a few times. V gene TRBV11-2 combines with J gene TRBJ1-2; 8 nucleotides line up with TRBD1. The CDR3 covers 15 residues. CDR1 SGHAT and CDR2 FQNNGV come from the germline V gene. The V and J ends lost 2 bases and 7 bases, in that order; junction bases with no gene match: 9. The CDR3 here is CASSLSQGAAGGYTF. The CDR3, as DNA: TGTGCCAGCAGCTTATCGCAGGGGGCGGCCGGTGGCTACACCTTC.

The chain uses TRBV30 and TRBJ2-7, with 8 bases fitting TRBD1. V gave up 3 bases and J gave up 3 bases; unmatched junction bases: 16. The germline V gene has CDR1 GTSNPN and CDR2 SVGIG (reference sequence). CDR3 size: 17 residues. The CDR3 nucleotides read TGTGCCTGGAGAGCTGTAGAGGACAGGGCGACCGTCTACGAGCAGTACTTC. Encoded protein: CAWRAVEDRATVYEQYF.

The genes are TRBV11-3 and TRBJ2-2, with 9 bases fitting TRBD2. CDR1 SGHNT and CDR2 YENEEA come from the germline V gene. The V and J ends lost 5 bases and 7 bases, in that order; junction bases with no gene match: 23. The CDR3 consists of 20 residues. The CDR3 DNA reads TGTGCCAGCAGCACCTCACCCTGGCTAGCGGGGACCCGCTATTTCGGGGAGCTGTTTTTT. Translation: CASSTSPWLAGTRYFGELFF. Based on the CDR3 plus reference TRBV11-3 and TRBJ2-2, the full variable domain is EAGVVQSPRYKIIEKKQPVAFWCNPISGHNTLYWYLQNLGQGPELLIRYENEEAVDDSQLPKDRFSAERLKGVDSTLKIQPAELGDSAVYLCASSTSPWLAGTRYFGELFFGEGSRLTVL.

This clone was found once. The chain is built from TRBV21-1 and TRBJ2-3; the table's D call, TRBD2, has no DNA check behind it. TRBV21-1 is a pseudogene segment. The CDR3 totals 17 residues. The CDR3 loop is CASSKKERGSPTDTQYF. The DNA of the CDR3 is TGTGCCAGCAGCAAAAAGGAGCGAGGGAGTCCCACAGATACGCAGTATTTT.

Regarding this clone: The identical CDR3 is also encoded by other nucleotide sequences in the sample. V and J are TRBV28 and TRBJ2-7; a weak D match, TRBD1 (6 bases). CDR3 length: 14 residues. Germline CDR1 MDHEN, CDR2 SYDVKM. V gave up 7 bases and J gave up 4 bases, with 17 bases separating them. The CDR3 spells CASTLTGTPYEQYF. The DNA of the CDR3 is TGTGCCAGCACCCTCACCGGGACACCTTACGAGCAGTACTTC.

The chain links TRBV5-1 to TRBJ2-5; D may correspond to TRBD1 or TRBD2 (5 bases each). Trimming pared 3 bases from V and 5 bases from J, leaving 8 bases between. Germline V gives CDR1 SGHRS, CDR2 YFSETQ. This CDR3 has 12 amino acids. CDR3 in DNA: TGCGCCAGCAGCTGGGGGTGGGAGACCCAGTACTTC. Encoded protein: CASSWGWETQYF.

The chain joins TRBV11-2 to TRBJ2-5, with no clear D. The CDR3 loop spans 14 amino acids. The germline CDR1 and CDR2 sequences are SGHAT and FQNNGV. The V gene lost 5 bases and the J gene lost 1 base, with 11 bases spanning the gap. Here the CDR3 DNA reads TGTGCCAGCAGCCCCTATAGCATCCAAGAGACCCAGTACTTC. Protein product: CASSPYSIQETQYF.

The rearrangement joins TRBV14 to TRBJ2-7; D is perhaps TRBD1 (6 bases). Germline-derived CDR1 and CDR2 are SGHDN and FVKESK. This CDR3 contains 14 residues. V was shortened by 3 bases and J by 0 bases, with 9 bases between the two germline ends. CDR3 coding DNA: TGTGCCAGCAGCCACAGGGGCCTCTCCTACGAGCAGTACTTC. It is translated as CASSHRGLSYEQYF.

This clone was observed once. V and J are TRBV12-5 and TRBJ2-3; 8 bases fit TRBD1. Trimming cost V 6 bases and J 3 bases; bases outside gene matches: 8. Germline CDR1 and CDR2: LGHNT and FRNRAP. The CDR3 sequence is 15 residues long. CDR3 in amino acids: CASGLGQATTDTQYF. DNA for the CDR3: TGTGCTAGTGGACTGGGACAGGCGACGACAGATACGCAGTATTTT.

The chain is built from TRBV7-2 and TRBJ1-3; 9 bases map to TRBD1. Germline lookup yields CDR1 SGHTA and CDR2 FQGNSA. The CDR3 sequence is 15 residues long. Trimming at V came to 5 bases and at J to 8 bases, leaving 10 bases not matched to a gene. The CDR3 is CASSLTGGAFDTIYF. CDR3 bases: TGTGCCAGCAGCCTAACAGGGGGCGCATTCGACACCATATATTTT.

This clone is a singleton in its sample. The chain combines TRBV5-8 with TRBJ1-1, with 7 bases matching TRBD1. This CDR3 is built from 16 residues. V lost 2 bases to trimming and J lost 1 base; unmatched junction nucleotides: 8. Looked up from germline, CDR1 is SGHTS and CDR2 is YDEGEE. CDR3 residues: CASSFRDSRPNTEAFF. CDR3 in DNA: TGTGCCAGCAGCTTCCGGGACAGCAGACCGAACACTGAAGCTTTCTTT.

This clone came up once. This chain connects TRBV9 to TRBJ2-5; D gene ambiguous. The CDR3 has 15 amino acids. Germline V gene sequence: CDR1 SGDLS, CDR2 YYNGEE. V lost 4 bases and J lost 2, with 15 bases in between. The CDR3 nucleotides read TGTGCCAGCAGCTCAGACCACGGCGGTCAAGAGACCCAGTACTTC. This gives the protein CASSSDHGGQETQYF.